These 10 T cell receptor beta chains share one sample of origin, sequenced in a study of OX40 agonist ivuxolimab in advanced cancers. Some clones are missing from TCRdb's copy, which holds only in-frame ones; the method was immunoSEQ multiplex PCR. In the table there are 66,000 or so clones, 85% of which are singletons. The specimen comprised CD4+ or CD8+ T cells sorted from blood, sampled in a trial of the OX40 agonist ivuxolimab. The source of these receptors is an adult with an advanced solid tumor such as melanoma, head and neck, liver or kidney cancer.

The chain couples TRBV30 to TRBJ1-2; 10 positions agree with TRBD1. This CDR3 is 15 amino acids long. V shed 0 bases, J shed 8 bases, and the junction held 9 bases outside the gene matches. Germline assignment: CDR1 GTSNPN and CDR2 SVGIG (reference sequence). DNA of the CDR3: TGTGCCTGGAGTGTCCGGGACAGGGGAATCGGCGGCTACACCTTC. Translated, it gives CAWSVRDRGIGGYTF.

The chain has TRBV5-1 and TRBJ2-1; 16 bases fit TRBD2. Unmatched junction bases numbered 15, after V lost 4 bases and J lost 8 bases. The CDR3 extends over 19 amino acids. Germline V gene sequence: CDR1 SGHRS, CDR2 YFSETQ. The CDR3, as DNA: TGCGCCAGCAGCCCGGGACTAGCGGGAGGGCCCGGGCAATTCTATGAGCAGTTCTTC. It specifies CASSPGLAGGPGQFYEQFF.

CDR3 protein: CASSLAGTSGSSAYEQYF. The CDR3 region has the DNA TGTGCCAGCAGCTTAGCAGGGACTAGCGGGAGTTCAGCGTACGAGCAGTACTTC. The chain recombines TRBV11-2 with TRBJ2-7, with 14 positions matching TRBD2. Trimming removed 1 base from V and 4 bases from J; junction bases left unmatched: 9. CDR1 and CDR2 (germline): SGHAT, FQNNGV. The CDR3 sequence is 18 residues long.

This CDR3 reads CASSLGGKQETQYF. CDR3 nucleotide sequence: TGTGCCAGCAGCTTGGGTGGTAAACAAGAGACCCAGTACTTC. The V and J genes are TRBV7-2 and TRBJ2-5, with D hard to call. Trimming removed 3 bases from V and 2 bases from J, with 10 bases in between. CDR1 is SGHTA, CDR2 FQGNSA, per germline. The CDR3 has 14 residues.

The rearrangement links TRBV29-1 to TRBJ2-2, with 11 positions matching TRBD1. V lost 6 bases and J lost 0; bases outside the gene matches: 0. The CDR3 contains 14 residues. Germline CDR1 and CDR2: SQVTM and ANQGSEA. The CDR3 DNA is TGCAGCGTGGGACAGGGGGCGAACACCGGGGAGCTGTTTTTT. It is translated as CSVGQGANTGELFF.

The chain uses TRBV9 and TRBJ2-6, with 8 positions matching TRBD1. With 4 bases clipped from V and 0 bases from J, the junction kept 9 bases outside the gene matches. The germline V gene has CDR1 SGDLS and CDR2 YYNGEE. The CDR3 has 18 residues. The CDR3, as DNA: TGTGCCAGCAGCTCAGGGGGCAGGTTCCTCTCTGGGGCCAACGTCCTGACTTTC. Its translation is CASSSGGRFLSGANVLTF.

V usage is TRBV19 and J usage is TRBJ2-4; D remains ambiguous. V dropped 7 bases and J dropped 6 bases, with 13 bases sitting between them. The germline gives CDR1 LNHDA, CDR2 SQIVND (reference sequence). The CDR3 loop spans 13 amino acids. The CDR3 region is CASMSTSGNIQYF. The DNA for the CDR3 is TGTGCCAGTATGTCGACGTCGGGAAACATTCAGTACTTC. Full variable domain (remainder filled in from reference TRBV19 and TRBJ2-4): DGGITQSPKYLFRKEGQNVTLSCEQNLNHDAMYWYRQDPGQGLRLIYYSQIVNDFQKGDIAEGYSVSREKKESFPLTVTSAQKNPTAFYLCASMSTSGNIQYFGAGTRLSVL.

The chain carries TRBV5-1 and TRBJ2-2, with TRBD2 matching 11 bases. V lost 7 bases, J lost 5 bases, and 19 bases stayed unmatched. The CDR3 covers 19 residues. Germline V lookup: CDR1 SGHRS, CDR2 YFSETQ. The CDR3 loop reads CASETGPGALAGGTGELFF. In DNA, the CDR3 is TGCGCCAGCGAGACAGGGCCCGGAGCCTTAGCGGGGGGGACCGGGGAGCTGTTTTTT. Variable domain in full (rest from reference TRBV5-1 and TRBJ2-2): KAGVTQTPRYLIKTRGQQVTLSCSPISGHRSVSWYQQTPGQGLQFLFEYFSETQRNKGNFPGRFSGRQFSNSRSEMNVSTLELGDSALYLCASETGPGALAGGTGELFFGEGSRLTVL.

The chain carries TRBV7-6 and TRBJ2-7; the D gene is possibly TRBD1 (5 bases). The CDR3 spans 14 residues. Trimming removed 7 bases at V and 6 bases at J, with 19 bases between. CDR1 is SGHVS and CDR2 is FNYEAQ in the germline V gene. CDR3 sequence (DNA): TGTGCCAGCACCATCCTCCAGGGTGCAGGCGAGCAGTACTTC. Translating gives CASTILQGAGEQYF. Based on the CDR3 plus reference TRBV7-6 and TRBJ2-7, the full variable domain is GAGVSQSPRYKVTKRGQDVALRCDPISGHVSLYWYRQALGQGPEFLTYFNYEAQQDKSGLPNDRFSAERPEGSISTLTIQRTEQRDSAMYRCASTILQGAGEQYFGPGTRLTVT.

This clone was picked up one time. This chain links TRBV27 with TRBJ2-7; no definite D call. V was trimmed by 7 bases and J by 3 bases, leaving 7 bases between them. This CDR3 region has 11 residues. Germline CDR1 MNHEY, CDR2 SMNVEV (reference sequence). Here the CDR3 DNA reads TGTGCCAGCAAAAGCGTCTACGAGCAGTACTTC. As protein: CASKSVYEQYF.